One and the same sample provided the 11 T cell receptor beta chains below, sequenced in a study of Ad26.COV2.S vaccination and SARS-CoV-2 variants. Sequencing was performed with immunoSEQ multiplex PCR; in TCRdb, only in-frame clones are kept and a portion is missing. The sample includes some 350,000 clones, 90% of them seen just once. Documented treatment: some 20 received Ad26.COV2.S at low or high dose, single or two shots; about five received placebo; per-sample allocation not given. Day 63 after the first injection of vaccine or placebo was the sampling time. The sequencing used peripheral blood, collected in a trial of Ad26.COV2.S vaccine versus placebo. These receptor sequences come from a person between 18 and 59 years old who received the Ad26.COV2.S COVID-19 vaccine or a placebo.

This clone was seen more than once but under ten times. The rearrangement uses TRBV7-9 and TRBJ1-2; D is perhaps TRBD1 (5 bases). The CDR3 totals 13 residues. Germline values: CDR1 SEHNR, CDR2 FQNEAQ (reference sequence). The V end lost 6 bases, the J end lost 3 bases, and 11 bases lay between the germline ends. CDR3 protein: CASRSGQDYGYTF. The CDR3 nucleotides are TGTGCCAGCAGGTCGGGGCAGGACTATGGCTACACCTTC. Complete variable domain (other parts from reference TRBV7-9 and TRBJ1-2): DTGVSQNPRHKITKRGQNVTFRCDPISEHNRLYWYRQTLGQGPEFLTYFQNEAQLEKSRLLSDRFSAERPKGSFSTLEIQRTEQGDSAMYLCASRSGQDYGYTFGSGTRLTVV.

The chain uses TRBV5-4 and TRBJ2-5; no firm D call. Trimming stripped 2 bases from V and 5 bases from J, with 13 bases between. This CDR3 has 14 amino acids. Germline V gene sequence: CDR1 SGHNT, CDR2 YYREEE (reference sequence). CDR3 DNA: TGTGCCAGCAGCTTTCCCCGGTCCTGGGAGACCCAGTACTTC. Translated, it gives CASSFPRSWETQYF.

This chain connects TRBV5-1 to TRBJ2-6; TRBD1 agrees at 9 bases. Germline trimming cut 4 bases from V and 0 bases from J; bases unmatched to any gene: 8. Germline V gene sequence: CDR1 SGHRS, CDR2 YFSETQ. The CDR3 is made up of 18 amino acids. The CDR3 here is CASSRGQGLHSGANVLTF. The CDR3 bases are TGCGCCAGCAGCAGGGGACAGGGCCTACACTCTGGGGCCAACGTCCTGACTTTC.

J is TRBJ2-5 and V is TRBV10-1, with D perhaps TRBD1 (7 bases). V shed 1 base and J shed 7 bases, with 13 bases lying between them. There are 14 residues in the CDR3. The germline CDR1 and CDR2 sequences are WNHNN and SYGVQD (reference sequence). CDR3 loop: CASSEWQGGLTQYF. The CDR3 DNA sequence: TGCGCCAGCAGTGAGTGGCAGGGGGGACTGACCCAGTACTTC.

V is TRBV27 and J is TRBJ2-3; D might be TRBD1 (6 bases). Per the germline V gene, CDR1 is MNHEY and CDR2 is SMNVEV (reference sequence). CDR3 length equals 13 residues. Trimming removed 5 bases at V and 3 bases at J, with 9 bases between. CDR3 protein: CASSRTVTDTQYF. CDR3 sequence (DNA): TGTGCCAGCAGTAGGACAGTTACAGATACGCAGTATTTT.

V usage is TRBV5-5 and J usage is TRBJ1-2, with D unclear. Germline V CDR1 and CDR2: SGHKS, YYEKEE (reference sequence). With 2 bases removed from V and 2 bases from J, the gap between germline ends came to 7 bases. The CDR3 has 13 amino acids. The CDR3 loop is CASSLSGNYGYTF. The CDR3 DNA sequence: TGTGCCAGCAGCTTAAGCGGGAACTATGGCTACACCTTC.

The V call is TRBV5-1, the J call TRBJ1-1; D is possibly TRBD1 (5 bases). V lost 6 bases and J 0 bases, leaving 12 bases between the germline ends. The CDR3 covers 14 residues. The germline CDR1 and CDR2 sequences are SGHRS and YFSETQ. The CDR3 is CASKVQAMNTEAFF. The CDR3 nucleotides are TGCGCCAGCAAGGTACAGGCTATGAACACTGAAGCTTTCTTT.

J is TRBJ2-7 and V is TRBV2; 7 nucleotides align to TRBD2. The length of the CDR3 is 14 residues. Germline CDR1 SNHLY, CDR2 FYNNEI. With V trimmed by 3 bases and J by 5 bases, 7 bases remained unmatched. In nucleotides, the CDR3 is TGTGCCAGCAGTGATTCCAGCGGGGTCGACGAGCAGTACTTC. Its protein is CASSDSSGVDEQYF.

This clone was counted a single time. The chain is built from TRBV3-1 (or the pseudogene TRBV3-2) and TRBJ1-2, with 7 positions matching TRBD1. The germline CDR1 and CDR2 sequences are LGHDT and YNNKEL (reference sequence). Trimming at V came to 2 bases and at J to 4 bases, leaving 7 bases not matched to a gene. The CDR3 spans 15 residues. The CDR3 nucleotides are TGTGCCAGCAGCCAATTAAACCGGGACAGCTATGGCTACACCTTC. Translation: CASSQLNRDSYGYTF.

This chain links TRBV10-2 with TRBJ1-1, with 7 bases identical to TRBD1. The CDR3 is 14 residues long. Losses at the gene ends were 6 bases for V and 1 base for J; bases not matched to a gene: 5. Germline-derived CDR1 and CDR2 are WSHSY and SAAADI. This CDR3 reads CASSLQGGNTEAFF. The CDR3 bases are TGCGCCAGCAGCCTCCAGGGGGGGAACACTGAAGCTTTCTTT.

V usage is TRBV28 and J usage is TRBJ1-5; unclear D gene. Germline V gene sequence: CDR1 MDHEN, CDR2 SYDVKM. V was cut by 3 bases and J by 4 bases, with 13 bases left in between. CDR3 length equals 15 residues. The CDR3 DNA is TGTGCCAGCAGTTTGGGCCAGGATGGGAATCAGCCCCAGCATTTT. Protein product: CASSLGQDGNQPQHF.